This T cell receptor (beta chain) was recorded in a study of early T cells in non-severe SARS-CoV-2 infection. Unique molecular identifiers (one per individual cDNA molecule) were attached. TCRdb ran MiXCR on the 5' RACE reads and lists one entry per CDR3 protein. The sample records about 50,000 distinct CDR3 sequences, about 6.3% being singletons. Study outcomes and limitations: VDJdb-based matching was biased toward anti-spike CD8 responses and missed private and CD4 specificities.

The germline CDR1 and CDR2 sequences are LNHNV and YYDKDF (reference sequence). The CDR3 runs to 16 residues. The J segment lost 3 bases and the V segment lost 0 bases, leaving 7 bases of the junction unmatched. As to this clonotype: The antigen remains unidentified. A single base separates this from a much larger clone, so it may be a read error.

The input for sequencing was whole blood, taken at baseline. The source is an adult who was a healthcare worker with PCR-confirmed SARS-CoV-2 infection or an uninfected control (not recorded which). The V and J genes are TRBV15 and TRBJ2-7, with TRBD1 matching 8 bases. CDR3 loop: CATSRDQGTGCYEQYF. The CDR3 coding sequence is TGTGCCACCAGCAGAGATCAGGGGACAGGATGCTACGAGCAGTACTTC.